This TCR beta chain stems from a study of metastatic and nonmetastatic thyroid tumors. Study-wide background: Patients with malignant and benign thyroid disease provided blood and tumor or nodule tissue, whose repertoires were compared.

Findings and caveats of the study: Within blood and tumor, benign nodules reportedly had significantly lower TCR beta diversity than malignant thyroid tumors did.

The CDR3 spans 16 residues. CDR1 and CDR2 (germline): SNHLY, FYNNEI. The V gene end was trimmed by 4 bases and the J gene end by 4 bases; junction bases not matched to a gene: 5. No treatment had been given to any patient before thyroid surgery. TCRdb reassembled clones from the PCR reads with MiXCR. Altogether about 16,000 clones are present, roughly 25% being singletons, with the ten largest covering 15%. About this clone itself: The antigen is not known.

The clonotype originates from a female donor with papillary thyroid cancer or a benign thyroid nodule (not recorded which). Some clones in this sample may be carry-over from other donors' samples. What was sequenced was adjacent normal tissue. The V gene is TRBV2, the J gene TRBJ2-2; TRBD2 aligns across 11 bases. CDR3 sequence: CASSAPSGRSTGELFF. The CDR3 DNA follows: TGTGCCAGCAGTGCCCCTAGCGGGAGGTCCACCGGGGAGCTGTTTTTT.